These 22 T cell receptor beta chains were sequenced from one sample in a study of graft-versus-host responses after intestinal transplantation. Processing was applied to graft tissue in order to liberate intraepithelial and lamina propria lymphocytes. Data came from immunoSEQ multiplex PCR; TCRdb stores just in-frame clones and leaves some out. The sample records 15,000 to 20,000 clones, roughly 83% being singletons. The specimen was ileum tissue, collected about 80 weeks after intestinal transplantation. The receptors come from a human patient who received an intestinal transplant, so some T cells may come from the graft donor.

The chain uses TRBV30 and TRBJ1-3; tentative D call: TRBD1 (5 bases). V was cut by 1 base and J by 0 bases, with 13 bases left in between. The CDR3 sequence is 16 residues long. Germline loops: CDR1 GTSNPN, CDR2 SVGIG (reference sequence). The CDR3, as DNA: TGTGCCTGGAGTGATAAACAGGTCCGCTCTGGAAACACCATATATTTT. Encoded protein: CAWSDKQVRSGNTIYF.

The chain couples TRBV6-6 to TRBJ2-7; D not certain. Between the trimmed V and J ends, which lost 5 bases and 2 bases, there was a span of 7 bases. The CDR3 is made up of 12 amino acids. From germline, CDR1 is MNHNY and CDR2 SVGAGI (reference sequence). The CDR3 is CASSLGTYEQYF. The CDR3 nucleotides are TGTGCCAGCAGTCTGGGAACCTACGAGCAGTACTTC.

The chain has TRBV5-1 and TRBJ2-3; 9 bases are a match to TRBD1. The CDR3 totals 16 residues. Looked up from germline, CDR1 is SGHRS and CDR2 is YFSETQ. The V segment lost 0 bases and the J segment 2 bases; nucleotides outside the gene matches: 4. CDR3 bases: TGCGCCAGCAGCTTGGAGACAGGGGGTCTCACAGATACGCAGTATTTT. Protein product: CASSLETGGLTDTQYF.

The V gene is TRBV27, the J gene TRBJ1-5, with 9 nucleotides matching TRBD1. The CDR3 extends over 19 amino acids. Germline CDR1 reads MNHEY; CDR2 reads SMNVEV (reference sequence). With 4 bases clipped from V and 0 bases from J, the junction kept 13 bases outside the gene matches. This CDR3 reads CASSSWRDRELYSNQPQHF. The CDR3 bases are TGTGCCAGCAGTTCCTGGCGGGACAGGGAGCTATATAGCAATCAGCCCCAGCATTTT.

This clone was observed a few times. In DNA form, the CDR3 reads TGTGCCAGCCTGGGGGAGGGCCGGCAGCCCCAGCATTTT. Protein product: CASLGEGRQPQHF. The V call is TRBV6-1, the J call TRBJ1-5; D perhaps matches TRBD1 (5 bases). This CDR3 spans 13 amino acids. Looked up from germline, CDR1 is MNHNS and CDR2 is SASEGT. V lost 8 bases to trimming and J lost 7 bases, with 15 bases between them.

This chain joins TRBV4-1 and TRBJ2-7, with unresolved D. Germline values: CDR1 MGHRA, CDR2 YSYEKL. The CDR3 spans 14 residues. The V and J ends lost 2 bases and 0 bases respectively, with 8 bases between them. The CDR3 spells CASSQSVNSYEQYF. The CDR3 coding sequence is TGCGCCAGCAGCCAATCAGTAAACTCCTACGAGCAGTACTTC.

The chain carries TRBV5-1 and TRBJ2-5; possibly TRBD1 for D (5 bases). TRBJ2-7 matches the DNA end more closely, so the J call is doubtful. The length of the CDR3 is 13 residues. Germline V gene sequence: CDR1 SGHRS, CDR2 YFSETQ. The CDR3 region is CASSFDSIYEQYF. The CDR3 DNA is TGCGCCAGCAGCTTCGACAGTATCTACGAGCAGTACTTC.

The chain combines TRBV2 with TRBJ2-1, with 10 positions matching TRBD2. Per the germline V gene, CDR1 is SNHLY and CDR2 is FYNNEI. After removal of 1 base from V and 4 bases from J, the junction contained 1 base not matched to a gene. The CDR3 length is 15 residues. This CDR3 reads CASSEERGGYNEQFF. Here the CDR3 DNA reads TGTGCCAGCAGTGAAGAGCGGGGGGGATACAATGAGCAGTTCTTC. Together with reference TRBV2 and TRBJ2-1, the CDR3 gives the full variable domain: EPEVTQTPSHQVTQMGQEVILRCVPISNHLYFYWYRQILGQKVEFLVSFYNNEISEKSEIFDDQFSVERPDGSNFTLKIRSTKLEDSAMYFCASSEERGGYNEQFFGPGTRLTVL.

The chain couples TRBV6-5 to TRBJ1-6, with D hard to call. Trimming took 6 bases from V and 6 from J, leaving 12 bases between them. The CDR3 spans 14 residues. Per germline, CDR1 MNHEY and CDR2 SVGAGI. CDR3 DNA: TGTGCCAGCAGAGGACTGCCGTTTAATTCACCCCTCCACTTT. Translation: CASRGLPFNSPLHF.

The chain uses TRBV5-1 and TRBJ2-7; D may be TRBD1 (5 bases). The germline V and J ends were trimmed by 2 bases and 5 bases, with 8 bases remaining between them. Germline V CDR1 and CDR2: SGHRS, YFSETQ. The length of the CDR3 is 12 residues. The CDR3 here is CASSLWGNEQYF. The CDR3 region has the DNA TGCGCCAGCAGCTTATGGGGCAACGAGCAGTACTTC. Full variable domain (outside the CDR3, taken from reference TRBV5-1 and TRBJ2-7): KAGVTQTPRYLIKTRGQQVTLSCSPISGHRSVSWYQQTPGQGLQFLFEYFSETQRNKGNFPGRFSGRQFSNSRSEMNVSTLELGDSALYLCASSLWGNEQYFGPGTRLTVT.

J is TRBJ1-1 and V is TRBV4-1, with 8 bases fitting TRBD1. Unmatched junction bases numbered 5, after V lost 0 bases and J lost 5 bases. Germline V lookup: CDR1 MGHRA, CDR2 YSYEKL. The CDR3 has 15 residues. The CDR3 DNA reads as TGCGCCAGCAGCCAAGACAGGGGGCTGGGTACTGAAGCTTTCTTT. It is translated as CASSQDRGLGTEAFF.

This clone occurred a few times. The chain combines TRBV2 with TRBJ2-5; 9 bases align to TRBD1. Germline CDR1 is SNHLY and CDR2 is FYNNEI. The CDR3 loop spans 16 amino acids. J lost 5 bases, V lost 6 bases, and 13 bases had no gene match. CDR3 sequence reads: CASREPQGAAIETQYF. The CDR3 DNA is TGTGCCAGCAGGGAGCCACAGGGGGCAGCGATCGAGACCCAGTACTTC.

The CDR3 here is CASSLGSTQETQYF. CDR3 bases: TGCGCCAGCAGCTTGGGGTCGACTCAAGAGACCCAGTACTTC. V is TRBV5-1 and J is TRBJ2-5; D remains ambiguous. V lost 0 bases, J lost 2 bases, and 8 bases lay in between. This CDR3 region has 14 residues. Germline V gene sequence: CDR1 SGHRS, CDR2 YFSETQ.

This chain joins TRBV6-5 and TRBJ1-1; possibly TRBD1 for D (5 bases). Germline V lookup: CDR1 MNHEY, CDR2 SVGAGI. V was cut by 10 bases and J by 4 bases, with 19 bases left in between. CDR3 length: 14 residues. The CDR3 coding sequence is TGTGCCACGGGAAGAACAGGATCGGGCACTGAAGCTTTCTTT. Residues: CATGRTGSGTEAFF.

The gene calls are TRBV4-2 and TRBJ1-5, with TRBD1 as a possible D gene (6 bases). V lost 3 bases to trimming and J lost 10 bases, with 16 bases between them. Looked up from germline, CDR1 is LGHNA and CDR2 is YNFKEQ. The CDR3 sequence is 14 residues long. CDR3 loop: CASSHGGGGTPQHF. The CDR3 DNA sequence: TGTGCCAGCAGCCATGGGGGGGGCGGGACCCCCCAGCATTTT.

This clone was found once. CDR3: CASSQVSTRPYNEQFF. The CDR3 coding sequence is TGCGCCAGCAGCCAAGTTTCGACAAGACCTTACAATGAGCAGTTCTTC. The V call is TRBV4-1, the J call TRBJ2-1; no definite D call. This CDR3 has 16 amino acids. Trimming removed 1 base from V and 4 bases from J, with 14 bases in between. CDR1 and CDR2 (germline): MGHRA, YSYEKL.

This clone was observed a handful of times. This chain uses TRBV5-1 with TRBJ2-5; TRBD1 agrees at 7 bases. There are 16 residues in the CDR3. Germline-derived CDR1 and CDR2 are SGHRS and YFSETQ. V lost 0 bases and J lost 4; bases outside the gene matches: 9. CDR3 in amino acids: CASSLAWQGVGETQYF. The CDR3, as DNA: TGCGCCAGCAGCTTGGCGTGGCAGGGGGTTGGAGAGACCCAGTACTTC.

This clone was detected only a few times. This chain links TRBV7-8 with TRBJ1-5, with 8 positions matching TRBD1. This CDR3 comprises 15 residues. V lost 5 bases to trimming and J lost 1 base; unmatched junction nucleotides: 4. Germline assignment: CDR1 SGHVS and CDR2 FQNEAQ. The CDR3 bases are TGTGCCAGCAGCACGGACAGGGTCAGCAATCAGCCCCAGCATTTT. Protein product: CASSTDRVSNQPQHF. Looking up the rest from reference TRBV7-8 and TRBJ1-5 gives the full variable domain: GAGVSQSPRYKVAKRGQDVALRCDPISGHVSLFWYQQALGQGPEFLTYFQNEAQLDKSGLPSDRFFAERPEGSVSTLKIQRTQQEDSAVYLCASSTDRVSNQPQHFGDGTRLSIL.

CDR3 sequence (DNA): TGTGCCAGCAGTGGGAACAGGGGGCCCTATGAAAAACTGTTTTTT. Translation: CASSGNRGPYEKLFF. J is TRBJ1-4 and V is TRBV6-1; 9 bases agree with TRBD1. The V gene end was trimmed by 4 bases and the J gene end by 6 bases; junction bases not matched to a gene: 6. The germline CDR1 and CDR2 sequences are MNHNS and SASEGT. The CDR3 covers 15 residues.

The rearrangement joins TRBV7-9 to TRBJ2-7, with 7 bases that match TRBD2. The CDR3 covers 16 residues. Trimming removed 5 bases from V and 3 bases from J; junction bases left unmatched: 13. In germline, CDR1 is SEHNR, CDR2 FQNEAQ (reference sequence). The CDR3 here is CASSPPDGEGFYEQYF. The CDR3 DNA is TGTGCCAGCAGCCCACCCGATGGGGAGGGGTTCTACGAGCAGTACTTC.

In DNA, the CDR3 is TGCGCCAGCAGCCTCGGACTAGCGCGCAATGAGCAGTTCTTC. Its translation: CASSLGLARNEQFF. This chain links TRBV4-1 with TRBJ2-1, with TRBD2 matching 9 bases. The CDR3 totals 14 residues. Trimming took 4 bases from V and 6 from J; bases not matched to a gene: 4. Germline CDR1 MGHRA, CDR2 YSYEKL.

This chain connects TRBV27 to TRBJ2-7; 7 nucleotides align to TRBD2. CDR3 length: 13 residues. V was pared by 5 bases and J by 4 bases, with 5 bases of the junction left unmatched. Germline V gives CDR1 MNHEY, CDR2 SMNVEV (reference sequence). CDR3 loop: CASSRPGGYEQYF. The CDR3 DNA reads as TGTGCCAGCAGTCGACCCGGGGGGTACGAGCAGTACTTC.